One sample yielded the 5 T cell receptor beta chains listed below, sequenced in a study of T-cell reconstitution after alpha-beta-depleted transplantation in children. The TCRbeta library incorporated unique molecular identifiers. TCRdb re-analysed the PCR reads in MiXCR, keeping a single row per CDR3 protein. The profile shows around 380,000 distinct CDR3 sequences, approximately 10% of them singletons. Here the sequenced sample was PBMCs from the stem cell graft donor, taken from the stem cell graft. The receptor set was obtained from a human donor who donated a stem cell graft to a child with acute myeloid leukemia.

The table lists this clonotype with many counts. As DNA, the CDR3 is TGTGCCAGCAGTTCTTCTCGGACAGGGGGTGGCTACACCTTC. It is translated as CASSSSRTGGGYTF. The V call is TRBV12-3 or TRBV12-4, the J call TRBJ1-2; 10 bases map to TRBD1. V shed 4 bases, J shed 7 bases, and the junction held 6 bases outside the gene matches. The CDR3 runs 14 residues.

Many counts were recorded for this clonotype. The rearrangement links TRBV10-3 to TRBJ2-1; the D is unclear. This CDR3 contains 14 residues. Trimming removed 2 bases at V and 8 bases at J, with 13 bases between. Per germline, CDR1 ENHRY and CDR2 SYGVKD. The CDR3 DNA reads as TGTGCCATCAGTGAGCTTGACCCCCGGGATGAGCAGTTCTTC. Its translation is CAISELDPRDEQFF.

The chain couples TRBV29-1 to TRBJ1-2; 8 positions match TRBD1. J lost 4 bases, V lost 3 bases, and 4 bases had no gene match. Germline V lookup: CDR1 SQVTM, CDR2 ANQGSEA. The CDR3 totals 13 residues. Here the CDR3 DNA reads TGCAGCGTTGACGCCGGACAGGGCTATGGCTACACCTTC. It specifies CSVDAGQGYGYTF.

The V call is TRBV7-2, the J call TRBJ2-5; D may correspond to TRBD1 or TRBD2 (5 bases each). Looked up from germline, CDR1 is SGHTA and CDR2 is FQGNSA. The CDR3 runs to 15 residues. V gave up 2 bases and J gave up 5 bases, with 15 bases separating them. CDR3 nucleotides: TGTGCCAGCAGCTTAAGGGGACCGGCTGGGGAGACCCAGTACTTC. This sequence encodes CASSLRGPAGETQYF.

This clonotype has just a few counts. The genes are TRBV6-2 or TRBV6-3 and TRBJ2-5; D gene unclear. The CDR3 sequence is 15 residues long. V shed 0 bases and J shed 5 bases, with 13 bases lying between them. The V gene's germline CDR1 is MNHEY and CDR2 SVGEGT. CDR3 in DNA: TGTGCCAGCAGTTACTCGGTGTCCTCAGCGGAGACCCAGTACTTC. Amino acids: CASSYSVSSAETQYF.